The 6 T cell receptor beta chains below all came from one sample that was sequenced in a study of HIV-infected patients and healthy controls. Alpha and beta constant-region primers primed reverse transcription of about 500 ng RNA. Separate chain-specific third strand synthesis with multiplexing indices produced the alpha and beta libraries. TCRdb ran MiXCR on the 5' RACE reads and lists one entry per CDR3 protein. The profile shows about 5,500 distinct CDR3 sequences, around 8.6% of them singletons. All unsorted peripheral T cells were captured because whole blood was used without fractionation. Here the sequenced sample was blood, taken before antiretroviral therapy. Receptors were obtained from an adult with HIV infection.

The chain couples TRBV6-5 to TRBJ1-1; TRBD1 might be the D (6 bases). CDR3 length: 17 residues. Trimming left V 5 bases short and J 5 bases short, with 24 bases between. Germline CDR1 is MNHEY and CDR2 is SVGAGI. CDR3 DNA sequence: TGTGCCAGCAGTCCCTCAGGGGTGAGGGAGATGCGGACTGAAGCTTTCTTT. Protein sequence: CASSPSGVREMRTEAFF.

By share, this clonotype ranks as medium-sized (0.01 to 0.1%). The chain uses TRBV7-9 and TRBJ2-3; no clear D gene. Germline V gives CDR1 SEHNR, CDR2 FQNEAQ (reference sequence). CDR3 length: 14 amino acids. Between the trimmed V and J ends, which lost 2 bases and 2 bases, there was a span of 8 bases. CDR3 bases: TGTGCCAGCAGCTTACAACAGCACACAGATACGCAGTATTTT. Its protein product is CASSLQQHTDTQYF.

The table lists this clonotype with many counts. The chain joins TRBV5-1 to TRBJ2-4; D is perhaps TRBD1 (6 bases). The CDR3 totals 17 residues. V lost 4 bases to trimming and J lost 1 base, with 18 bases between them. CDR1 is SGHRS, CDR2 YFSETQ, per germline. For the CDR3, the DNA is TGCGCCAGCAGCCCGGGGACATCGATGGGGGCCAAAAACATTCAGTACTTC. Translation: CASSPGTSMGAKNIQYF.

By sample share, this clonotype is medium-sized (0.01 to 0.1%). This sequence joins TRBV20-1 and TRBJ2-3; no firm D call. This CDR3 is built from 14 residues. Germline V gene lookup returns CDR1 DFQATT and CDR2 SNEGSKA (reference sequence). Trimming cost V 5 bases and J 0 bases, with 12 bases left between them. The CDR3 nucleotides read TGCAGTGCTCCTATTCTGGCTAGCACAGATACGCAGTATTTT. Protein product: CSAPILASTDTQYF.

The chain combines TRBV7-6 with TRBJ2-6; D not certain. The ends were cut back, 1 base at V and 0 bases at J, with 7 bases in the middle. The CDR3 sequence is 16 residues long. Germline V gene data show CDR1 as SGHVS and CDR2 as FNYEAQ. This CDR3 is CASSLGHISGANVLTF. As DNA, the CDR3 is TGTGCCAGCAGCTTAGGGCACATCTCTGGGGCCAACGTCCTGACTTTC.

This clonotype occurred many times. The chain employs TRBV11-2 and TRBJ2-2; D remains ambiguous. The ends were cut back, 1 base at V and 1 base at J, with 7 bases in the middle. CDR3 size: 15 residues. The germline gives CDR1 SGHAT, CDR2 FQNNGV. In nucleotides, the CDR3 is TGTGCCAGCAGCTTAGGTTACGGGAACACCGGGGAGCTGTTTTTT. Encoded protein: CASSLGYGNTGELFF.